The 10 T cell receptor beta chains below all came from one sample that was sequenced in a study of STAT5B mutations in CD4+ large granular lymphocyte leukemia. Sequencing used immunoSEQ multiplex PCR; TCRdb keeps in-frame clones, though not all of them. The sample has fewer than 40,000 clones; 76% are singletons. Sequenced sample: CD4+ T cells from blood buffy coats. Receptors were obtained from a human donor in good health.

This sequence joins TRBV27 and TRBJ2-1; 7 bases agree with TRBD2. The CDR3 has 17 residues. Germline V gene sequence: CDR1 MNHEY, CDR2 SMNVEV (reference sequence). Trimming removed 3 bases from V and 0 bases from J; junction bases left unmatched: 8. CDR3 bases: TGTGCCAGCAGTTTTTCTAGCGGAGCCGGCTCCTACAATGAGCAGTTCTTC. Translation: CASSFSSGAGSYNEQFF.

This CDR3 is CASSFGTGKIYEQYF. DNA for the CDR3: TGTGCCAGCAGCTTCGGGACAGGGAAGATCTACGAGCAGTACTTC. The V gene is TRBV11-3, the J gene TRBJ2-7; 9 bases line up with TRBD1. V was clipped by 3 bases and J by 3 bases; unmatched bases: 6. Germline CDR1 SGHNT, CDR2 YENEEA. This CDR3 is built from 15 residues. The variable domain in full, with the rest retrieved from reference TRBV11-3 and TRBJ2-7, is EAGVVQSPRYKIIEKKQPVAFWCNPISGHNTLYWYLQNLGQGPELLIRYENEEAVDDSQLPKDRFSAERLKGVDSTLKIQPAELGDSAVYLCASSFGTGKIYEQYFGPGTRLTVT.

In this sample, this clone turned up a few times. J is TRBJ2-2 and V is TRBV7-2; D uncertain. The germline V gene has CDR1 SGHTA and CDR2 FQGNSA. The germline V and J ends were trimmed by 6 bases and 1 base, with 9 bases remaining between them. The length of the CDR3 is 14 residues. The CDR3, as DNA: TGTGCCAGCAGATTCGACGGGAACACCGGGGAGCTGTTTTTT. Amino acids: CASRFDGNTGELFF.

V usage is TRBV25-1 and J usage is TRBJ2-4, with D uncertain. The V end lost 4 bases, the J end lost 0 bases, and 10 bases lay between the germline ends. The CDR3 spans 15 residues. Germline V gives CDR1 MGHDK, CDR2 SYGVNS. This CDR3 reads CASSGTVLAKNIQYF. The CDR3 DNA sequence: TGTGCCAGCAGTGGCACAGTATTAGCCAAAAACATTCAGTACTTC.

A few counts support this clone. V is TRBV18 and J is TRBJ2-4; TRBD1 is a possible D gene (6 bases). CDR3 size: 14 residues. Germline-derived CDR1 and CDR2 are KGHSH and LQKENI. V lost 5 bases to trimming and J lost 5 bases, with 13 bases between them. CDR3 sequence (DNA): TGTGCCAGCTCAAGCGCTCGACAGGAAAACATTCAGTACTTC. Translation: CASSSARQENIQYF.

The rearrangement uses TRBV19 and TRBJ1-6, with TRBD1 matching over 9 bases. Germline CDR1 is LNHDA and CDR2 is SQIVND (reference sequence). V trimming: 8 bases; J trimming: 7 bases; junction bases outside the gene matches: 6. The CDR3 runs to 14 residues. The CDR3 DNA sequence: TGTGCCAGTCGGACAGGGGAATGGAATTCACCCCTCCACTTT. Encoded protein: CASRTGEWNSPLHF.

The J gene is TRBJ1-5, the V gene TRBV9; D may be TRBD1 (5 bases). The CDR3 runs to 14 residues. Trimming shortened V by 3 bases and J by 2 bases, and 9 bases separated the two germline ends. Germline-derived CDR1 and CDR2 are SGDLS and YYNGEE. DNA of the CDR3: TGTGCCAGCAGCGCCGGGGCGGGCAATCAGCCCCAGCATTTT. It yields the protein CASSAGAGNQPQHF.

This clone was picked up a small number of times. The chain employs TRBV2 and TRBJ1-2; tentatively, D is TRBD1 (5 bases). Germline V gene lookup returns CDR1 SNHLY and CDR2 FYNNEI. V was clipped by 8 bases and J by 3 bases, with 13 bases between them. This CDR3 is 13 amino acids long. The CDR3 reads CASSGTDHYGYTF. The DNA of the CDR3 is TGTGCCAGCTCAGGGACGGACCACTATGGCTACACCTTC.

V and J are TRBV2 and TRBJ1-1, with 10 nucleotides matching TRBD1. The CDR3 sequence is 14 residues long. Germline V gene data show CDR1 as SNHLY and CDR2 as FYNNEI. J was trimmed by 5 bases and V by 7 bases; bases with no gene match: 7. The CDR3 reads CASIRQGAGTEAFF. CDR3 nucleotides: TGTGCCAGCATTAGACAGGGGGCCGGGACTGAAGCTTTCTTT. Supplemented by reference TRBV2 and TRBJ1-1, the full variable domain reads EPEVTQTPSHQVTQMGQEVILRCVPISNHLYFYWYRQILGQKVEFLVSFYNNEISEKSEIFDDQFSVERPDGSNFTLKIRSTKLEDSAMYFCASIRQGAGTEAFFGQGTRLTVV.

V gene TRBV11-2 combines with J gene TRBJ2-3; TRBD1 matches at 7 bases. There are 14 residues in the CDR3. Germline V CDR1 and CDR2: SGHAT, FQNNGV. V was clipped by 2 bases and J by 2 bases; unmatched bases: 1. Written as DNA, the CDR3 is TGTGCCAGCAGCTTAACAGGGGCCACAGATACGCAGTATTTT. Its protein is CASSLTGATDTQYF. Looking up the rest from reference TRBV11-2 and TRBJ2-3 gives the full variable domain: EAGVAQSPRYKIIEKRQSVAFWCNPISGHATLYWYQQILGQGPKLLIQFQNNGVVDDSQLPKDRFSAERLKGVDSTLKIQPAKLEDSAVYLCASSLTGATDTQYFGPGTRLTVL.